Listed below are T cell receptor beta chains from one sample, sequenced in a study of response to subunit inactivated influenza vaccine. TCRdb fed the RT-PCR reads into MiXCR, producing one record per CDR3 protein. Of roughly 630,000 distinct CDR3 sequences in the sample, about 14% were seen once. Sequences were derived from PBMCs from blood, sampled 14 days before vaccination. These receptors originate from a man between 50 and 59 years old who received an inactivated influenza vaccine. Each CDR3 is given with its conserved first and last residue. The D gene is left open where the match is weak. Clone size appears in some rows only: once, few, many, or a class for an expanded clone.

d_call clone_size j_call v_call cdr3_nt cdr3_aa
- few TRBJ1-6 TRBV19 TGTGCCAGTAAAGCGACCCCAGGGGCCTATAATTCACCCCTCCACTTT CASKATPGAYNSPLHF
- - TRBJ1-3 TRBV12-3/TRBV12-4 TGTGCCAGCAGTTTTAACAGGGAAAGTGGAAACACCATATATTTT CASSFNRESGNTIYF
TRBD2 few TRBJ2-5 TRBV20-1 TGCAGTGCTAGAGATCACGGGACTAGCGGGACCGAGGAGGATTGGGAGACCCAGTACTTC CSARDHGTSGTEEDWETQYF
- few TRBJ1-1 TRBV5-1 TGCGCCAGCAGCTCCGGACTCTTTTCGGGACAGAACACTGAAGCTTTCTTT CASSSGLFSGQNTEAFF
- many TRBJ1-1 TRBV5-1 TGCGCCAGCAGCTTAGGGGGACGGTCGAACACTGAAGCTTTCTTT CASSLGGRSNTEAFF
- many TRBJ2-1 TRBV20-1 TGCAGTGCGGCACGGGGGCCCTCCTACAATGAGCAGTTCTTC CSAARGPSYNEQFF
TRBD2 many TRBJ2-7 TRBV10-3 TGTGCCATCAGCCCGGGACTAGCGGAATCCTACGAGCAGTACTTC CAISPGLAESYEQYF
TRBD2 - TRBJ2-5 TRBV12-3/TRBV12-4 TGTGCCAGCGGTCCGGCGGGAGGGCCTGAGACCCAGTACTTC CASGPAGGPETQYF
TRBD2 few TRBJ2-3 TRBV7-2 TGTGCCAGCAGCCCGACTAGCGGAGATACGCAGTATTTT CASSPTSGDTQYF
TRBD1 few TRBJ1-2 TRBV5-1 TGCGCCAGCAGCTTGGCCCCCGGGACAGCGCCGGACACCTTC CASSLAPGTAPDTF
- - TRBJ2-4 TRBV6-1 TGTGCCAGCAGCCGTCCTGGGGGCAACATTCAGTACTTC CASSRPGGNIQYF
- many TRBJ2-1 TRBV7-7 TGTGCCAGCAGCTTAGCGGGAGTCTTGGATGAGCAGTTCTTC CASSLAGVLDEQFF
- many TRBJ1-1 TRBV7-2 TGTGCCAGCAGCTTAGGCAGTACGGATCCTACGAACACTGAAGCTTTCTTT CASSLGSTDPTNTEAFF
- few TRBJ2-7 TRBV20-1 TGCAGTGCCCGTCGCAGGGCCCTATCCTACGAGCAGTACTTC CSARRRALSYEQYF
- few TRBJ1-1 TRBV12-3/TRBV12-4 TGTGCCAGCAGTTTCAAGGACCTGAACACTGAAGCTTTCTTT CASSFKDLNTEAFF
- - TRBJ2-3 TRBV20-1 TGCAGTGCCCCGGTGGGCAGGGGAAGCGCAGATACGCAGTATTTT CSAPVGRGSADTQYF